The T cell receptor beta chain under discussion was sequenced for a study of cytomegalovirus exposure and HLA in healthy donors. Overall study findings and caveats: Across HLA loci, a later analysis found differing TCR association rates, with DRB1 most and HLA-C fewest. As immune exposure information, only CMV serostatus was available. V- and J-gene trimming in TCR beta was tied to a missense DCLRE1C variant by an analysis performed later.

The CDR3 consists of 14 residues. Germline V gene lookup returns CDR1 SGHNT and CDR2 YYREEE (reference sequence). Deletions cut 0 bases from V and 3 bases from J, with 10 bases between. The PCR employed 60 Vbeta primers together with 13 Jbeta primers. Repertoires were generated with immunoSEQ multiplex PCR, while TCRdb's copy carries only in-frame clones and drops some. The sample has hundreds of thousands of clones, around 89% seen once. On this clone itself: Its cognate antigen is unknown.

Sequencing input: PBMCs. The rearrangement joins TRBV5-4 to TRBJ2-7, with D perhaps matching TRBD2 (6 bases). This receptor was obtained from a woman between 18 and 30 years old in good health and CMV-seronegative. CDR3 in amino acids: CASSLGGEDYEQYF. The CDR3 DNA is TGTGCCAGCAGCTTGGGGGGGGAAGACTACGAGCAGTACTTC.